Included here is one TCR beta chain sequence, with context. Its cognate antigen has yet to be identified. Per-base qualities were not stored, and no clone one base away is much larger. The cohort consisted of some 730 healthy bone marrow donors. All cohort members were sampled while nominally healthy, although unrecorded immune exposures were likely present. The donor tested CMV seronegative, placing the donor among the 350 or so seronegative members of the cohort. A peripheral blood sample was collected from each donor, and TCR beta sequencing was performed on peripheral blood mononuclear cells. The Qiagen DNeasy Blood Extraction Kit was used to extract genomic DNA from the blood cell samples. This sample stems from a study of cytomegalovirus exposure and HLA in healthy donors (dated by TCRdb to about 2017). For the study in its entirety: In an earlier analysis of several hundred of the donors, 276 Gb of sequence data and 120 million or so unique TCR beta sequences from roughly 190 million T cells were reported. Approximately 310 gigabases of sequencing data and 80 million or so unique TCR sequences were included in an early release covering roughly 600 HLA-typed donors. Of the 300 to 500 genotyped donors, less than 90% were placed in the genetic ancestry cluster associated with self-reported Caucasian donors. The aim of the study was to test whether cataloging public T cell receptors could identify signatures of past pathogen exposure. Using immunosequencing, the study profiled T cell repertoires from 500 to 800 subjects and related those repertoires to cytomegalovirus serostatus. Along with the roughly 610-subject first cohort, a separate validation cohort of over a hundred different subjects was used. To predict cytomegalovirus infection status, the study combined high-throughput TCR immunosequencing, statistical association of individual TCRs with disease status, and machine learning. A later analysis re-analyzed previously published TCR beta repertoires from 666 donors and added high-resolution HLA genotyping to study TCR occurrence patterns. Rather than using new phenotypic data, the later analysis identified candidate immune exposures from TCR beta sequences and from how often those sequences occurred across donors. An earlier analysis of approximately 580 of the donors used high-throughput TCR beta sequencing to judge whether each TCR beta V gene segment behaved as functional or pseudogenic. Alongside the repertoire data, information on donor age, sex, ethnicity and CMV serostatus was compiled. A later genetic analysis took genome-wide SNP genotypes for about three fifths of the 666 donors and used that subset as a discovery cohort. Every repertoire in the discovery cohort had been generated on one and the same sequencing platform. HLA typing included class I and class II loci at four-digit resolution. Typing coverage differed by locus: A, B, C, DRB1 and DQB1 were typed in about 629-640 donors, DQA1 in about 500, DPA1 in nearly 610, and DPB1 in approximately 450. About 5 DR-DQ haplotypes were handled as single units for association and clustering, since linkage in the cohort was strong. On average, over 200,000 unique TCR beta nucleotide sequences were sequenced per donor among 398 genotyped donors of the cohort, with roughly 20% of those sequences being non-productive. General study outcomes and caveats: Presence/absence analyses assumed roughly uniform sequencing depth across donors, an assumption that may not hold. A later analysis reported that several top co-occurrence clusters appeared linked to parvovirus B19, influenza, CMV and Epstein-Barr virus. In an earlier analysis of 450 to 750 of the donors, most TCR beta V segments appeared in productive rearrangements about 90% or about 30% of the time, broadly matching IMGT annotations. When HLA alleles, especially DR and DQ, strongly co-occurred, TCR associations were difficult to assign to individual alleles. Across donors, most TCR sequences were observed very rarely, whereas some public TCRs were present in many individuals. Because counts were too low, about 18 rarely observed V segments, including chromosome 9 orphons, were excluded from the earlier analysis of 587 of the donors. The sequencing pipeline was judged likely to have produced a cluster of highly shared sequence variants as a technical artifact. In vitro tests confirmed that three of the cytomegalovirus-associated TCR beta chains recognize cytomegalovirus antigens. The study listed 170 or so TCR beta chains as associated with cytomegalovirus. CMV serostatus was the only immune exposure information available for the cohort. The authors suggested that the approach could potentially be extended to other disease states and immunological phenotypes. A further reported finding was that TCR beta sequences accurately predicted the HLA-A and HLA-B alleles for most subjects in the first cohort. Only TCR beta chains were sequenced in this cohort, and the absence of alpha or paired-chain data limited detectable features. In a later analysis, the rate of TCR association differed among HLA loci, with DRB1 alleles having the most associated TCRs and HLA-C alleles having the fewest. In a later genetic analysis, a missense DCLRE1C variant was associated with V-gene and J-gene trimming of TCR beta chains, and the association was replicated in an independent cohort. According to a later genetic analysis, donors in an Asian-associated ancestry cluster had fewer N-insertions in productive TCRs than the approximately 670-donor mean. Most CMV-associated TCR beta chains appeared to be HLA-restricted in a later analysis, and the HLA associations seemed to be driven largely by CMV exposure. In a later analysis, HLA-associated TCR beta chains were found to be more clonally expanded and to have lower generation probabilities than equally common non-associated chains. In both the original and validation cohorts, the classifier was reported to diagnose cytomegalovirus status with high specificity and sensitivity. HLA typing was unavailable for some donors at each locus, so association tests used only the typed subset. Linkage disequilibrium might explain the correlated functional status among segregating V segments, but an unknown experimental factor could not be excluded. Specific HLA alleles were associated with roughly 16,000 TCR beta sequences at a false discovery rate of 0.05 in a later analysis. Some IMGT-functional V segments, including TRBV6-2 and TRBV6-3, could not be distinguished by the 87-base-pair reads and were therefore excluded.

From cysteine to phenylalanine, the CDR3 is 13 amino acids long. CDR3 DNA is the only sequence kept; it has 39 bases, read in frame from the first base. Trimming costs V 0 bases and J 11 bases, and their ends lie 12 bases apart. Looking up the germline V gene yields CDR1 SGHDT and CDR2 YYEEEE. Receptors were amplified or captured by the immunoSEQ multiplex PCR assay. A mixture of 60 forward primers for TCR Vbeta segments and 13 reverse primers for TCR Jbeta segments was used in the multiplex PCR. The CDR3 region of rearranged TCR beta genes was amplified from genomic DNA with a multiplex PCR assay. On the Illumina HiSeq System, the amplified TCR beta libraries were sequenced as 87-base-pair reads. Turning to the authors' computational methods: A later analysis tallied some 79 million unique TCR beta chains across the 666 repertoires, and about 10 million of those chains were shared by two or more donors. Raw reads were error-corrected and collapsed into unique sequences by a nearest-neighbor algorithm in which closely related sequences were merged to remove PCR and sequencing errors. CDR3 sequences were aligned to IMGT reference sequences to assign V, D and J gene segments. For a sequence to be retained, at least a six-nucleotide match to both a V gene segment and a J gene segment was required. Rearrangements were classified as productive when the CDR3 lacked stop codons and remained in frame with V and J, and all other rearrangements were classified as non-productive. Following IMGT convention, CDR3 was defined as the stretch from the second conserved V-encoded cysteine up to the conserved J-encoded phenylalanine. The earlier analysis of some 550 of the donors excluded any sequence lacking an unambiguous match to a single V gene segment. In an earlier analysis of more than 500 of the donors, a V segment was called functional when productive rearrangements were above 56.7%, and segregating when the standard deviation between donors exceeded 5%. A statistical classification framework was built for diagnosing cytomegalovirus status from the catalog of TCR beta chain sequences. In a later analysis, TCR nucleotide sequences were compared against IMGT/GENE-DB human TR gene sequences so that V and J genes could be assigned. A later analysis assigned CDR3 sequences and most-parsimonious VDJ recombination scenarios with the TCRdist pipeline. In a later analysis, every TCR beta chain was defined by the combination of its CDR3 amino acid sequence and its V-gene family, and reads without a unique V-gene family were dropped. As a way to deal with suspected cross-contamination and a sequencing artifact, a later analysis dropped roughly 600 nucleotide sequences that were highly shared and had low generation probability. A later analysis calculated a clonal expansion index for each public chain from normalized within-repertoire ranks of inferred template counts. Generation probabilities in a later analysis came from a VDJ recombination model fitted to out-of-frame rearrangements, and those results were checked against IGoR. In a later analysis, hypergeometric tests were used to score TCR-TCR, TCR-HLA and TCR-CMV co-occurrence, with a repertoire-size bias correction applied to TCR pairs. False discovery rates were estimated in a later analysis by permuting HLA or CMV assignments 20 times. In a later analysis, co-occurring TCRs were grouped with DBSCAN, and TCRdist sequence similarity was added when clustering was performed within HLA-allele-positive subsets. Repertoires with fewer than 30,000 or more than 120,000 public chains, plus five repertoires with anomalous nucleotide sharing, were excluded from co-occurrence clustering. TCRdb obtained this table from immuneACCESS and retained in-frame rearrangements with V and J assigned. These tables miss some clones; where compared with another copy, unresolved V genes account for less than half of the shortfall, and the remainder is unexplained. D and trimming were read from the DNA, whereas the V and J calls and clone size are those reported in that table. This sample lists approximately 80,000 clones; 70% to 75% were detected once. Of the sample, 4% to 4.5% is held by the ten largest clones.

This sequence was found in a man aged 55 to 70 in good health and CMV-seronegative. The chain couples TRBV5-6 to TRBJ2-1; confidence is insufficient to name the D gene. The sample consisted of PBMCs. For the CDR3, the sequence is CASSLAESSKQFF. The nucleotide sequence is given as TGTGCCAGCAGCTTGGCCGAATCGAGTAAGCAGTTCTTC.